This T cell receptor (beta chain) was identified in a study of blood T cells in healthy people across ages. Broader study findings: Naive and antigen-experienced cells could not be conclusively compared, given unsorted PBMCs. Diversity figures based on one million T cells were deemed too low.

Regarding this clonotype: Antigen unknown.

Germline lookup yields CDR1 MNHNY and CDR2 SVGAGI (reference sequence). This CDR3 region has 15 residues. V dropped 6 bases and J dropped 7; count of bases not matched to a gene: 9. A second PCR of about 6 to 12 cycles used a sample-barcoded 5' primer and a J-beta primer mix. TCRdb recomputed calls from the 5' RACE reads with MiXCR, one row per CDR3 protein. This table holds around 700,000 distinct CDR3 sequences, 20% to 30% found once. The sample was also reused in another study, on T cells of mothers and their children. This second study notes: The people who donated were three healthy Caucasian mothers and their six children.

This rearrangement joins TRBV6-6 to TRBJ1-4; 9 nucleotides agree with TRBD1. Sequenced sample: blood. The TCR comes from a boy aged 5-17 years in good health. CDR3 in amino acids: CASRENRGLSEKLFF. The CDR3 DNA is TGTGCCAGCAGAGAGAACAGGGGGCTTAGTGAAAAACTGTTTTTT.